The next 25 T cell receptor beta chains were all read from a single sample in a study of breast tumors, draining lymph nodes, adjacent tissues. TCRdb reprocessed the multiplex PCR reads via MiXCR and lists one record per CDR3 protein. Seen here are 26,000 or so distinct CDR3 sequences, about 25% observed once, and the top ten hold roughly 13%. Sequenced: breast tumor tissue. The receptor set was obtained from a female donor with breast cancer. Some clones in this sample may be carry-over from other donors' samples.

This clonotype was picked up many times. The J gene is TRBJ2-3, the V gene TRBV20-1; TRBD2 matches at 13 bases. Germline V CDR1 and CDR2: DFQATT, SNEGSKA (reference sequence). The CDR3 sequence is 14 residues long. The ends lost 3 bases at V and 9 bases at J; junction bases unmatched: 6. CDR3 sequence reads: CSASTSGRALTQYF. The CDR3 bases are TGCAGTGCTAGTACTAGCGGGAGGGCCTTAACGCAGTATTTT.

This clonotype was seen at least ten times. The gene calls are TRBV10-3 and TRBJ2-3; 7 bases align to TRBD2. With V trimmed by 0 bases and J by 6 bases, 6 bases remained unmatched. The CDR3 is 15 amino acids. Germline V gene data show CDR1 as ENHRY and CDR2 as SYGVKD. CDR3 amino acids: CAISESGTTHDTQYF. DNA for the CDR3: TGTGCCATCAGTGAGTCAGGGACTACACATGATACGCAGTATTTT.

The sample holds many counts of this clonotype. The chain employs TRBV7-3 and TRBJ2-1, with 14 bases identical to TRBD2. Germline V gene lookup returns CDR1 SGHTA and CDR2 FQGTGA. V was clipped by 5 bases and J by 8 bases; unmatched bases: 8. CDR3 length: 16 residues. The CDR3 DNA follows: TGTGCCAGCAGCCCGGGGACTAGCGGGAGTACGTATGAGCAGTTCTTC. Protein: CASSPGTSGSTYEQFF. The whole variable domain, filled in from reference TRBV7-3 and TRBJ2-1, reads GAGVSQTPSNKVTEKGKYVELRCDPISGHTALYWYRQSLGQGPEFLIYFQGTGAADDSGLPNDRFFAVRPEGSVSTLKIQRTERGDSAVYLCASSPGTSGSTYEQFFGPGTRLTVL.

Many counts were recorded for this clonotype. CDR3 sequence reads: CASSLDLGGTDTQYF. CDR3 in DNA: TGTGCCAGCAGCTTGGATTTAGGGGGCACAGATACGCAGTATTTT. This chain links TRBV5-8 with TRBJ2-3, with a possible D match to TRBD1 (5 bases). The CDR3 totals 15 residues. V was cut by 0 bases and J by 1 base, with 9 bases left in between. The V gene's germline CDR1 is SGHTS and CDR2 YDEGEE.

This clonotype was detected a few times. V and J are TRBV7-9 and TRBJ1-1; D remains ambiguous. CDR3 length: 13 amino acids. CDR1 and CDR2 from the germline V gene are SEHNR and FQNEAQ (reference sequence). Trimming pared 2 bases from V and 0 bases from J, leaving 4 bases between. DNA of the CDR3: TGTGCCAGCAGCTTACAAATGAACACTGAAGCTTTCTTT. Protein product: CASSLQMNTEAFF.

This clonotype was counted ten times or more. The chain joins TRBV12-3 or TRBV12-4 to TRBJ2-2; 12 nucleotides align to TRBD2. CDR3 length: 18 residues. The V and J ends lost 6 bases and 6 bases, in that order; junction bases with no gene match: 14. This CDR3 is CASSAGLAGSNSAGELFF. The DNA of the CDR3 is TGTGCCAGCAGCGCGGGACTAGCGGGTTCAAATAGCGCCGGGGAGCTGTTTTTT.

This rearrangement joins TRBV6-4 to TRBJ2-3, with D unresolved. Germline V lookup: CDR1 MRHNA, CDR2 SNTAGT. The CDR3 has 13 amino acids. Trimming took 5 bases from V and 2 from J, leaving 8 bases between them. The CDR3 spells CASSPGTTDTQYF. In DNA form, the CDR3 reads TGTGCCAGCAGTCCTGGAACCACAGATACGCAGTATTTT.

By share, this clonotype counts as medium-sized. This sequence joins TRBV10-2 and TRBJ2-1, with D possibly TRBD1 on 6 matching bases. Germline CDR1 reads WSHSY; CDR2 reads SAAADI. CDR3 length equals 14 residues. With 11 bases removed from V and 1 base from J, the gap between germline ends came to 15 bases. CDR3 loop: CACARTASYNEQFF. CDR3 sequence (DNA): TGCGCCTGCGCCAGGACAGCTTCCTACAATGAGCAGTTCTTC.

This clonotype has ten or more counts. V and J are TRBV29-1 and TRBJ2-3; D gene ambiguous. Germline CDR1 reads SQVTM; CDR2 reads ANQGSEA. V was cut by 4 bases and J by 1 base, with 9 bases left in between. This CDR3 comprises 13 residues. CDR3 in DNA: TGCAGCGTTGGGGCCGCGGGCACAGATACGCAGTATTTT. This gives the protein CSVGAAGTDTQYF.

This clonotype was observed many times. The rearrangement joins TRBV20-1 to TRBJ2-1, with 9 positions matching TRBD2. The V gene's germline CDR1 is DFQATT and CDR2 SNEGSKA (reference sequence). Trimming cost V 6 bases and J 4 bases; bases outside gene matches: 10. The CDR3 has 15 residues. Written as DNA, the CDR3 is TGCAGTGCCATGATTAGCGGGAGTGGGTACAATGAGCAGTTCTTC. Amino acid sequence: CSAMISGSGYNEQFF.

This clonotype was counted ten times or more. The chain combines TRBV12-3 or TRBV12-4 with TRBJ1-6, with D possibly TRBD1 on 6 matching bases. This CDR3 region has 14 residues. The V end lost 3 bases, the J end lost 9 bases, and 12 bases lay between the germline ends. In nucleotides, the CDR3 is TGTGCCAGCAGTTTGGCAGGGGCGGGTTCACCCCTCCACTTT. Residues: CASSLAGAGSPLHF.

This clonotype was detected ten times or more. The genes are TRBV7-2 and TRBJ1-2; D not certain. From germline, CDR1 is SGHTA and CDR2 FQGNSA. CDR3 length: 13 residues. Trimming pared 1 base from V and 1 base from J, leaving 4 bases between. CDR3 sequence reads: CASSLELNYGYTF. As DNA, the CDR3 is TGTGCCAGCAGCTTAGAACTTAACTATGGCTACACCTTC.

This clonotype was counted at least ten times. The gene calls are TRBV7-2 and TRBJ2-2; D uncertain. Germline values: CDR1 SGHTA, CDR2 FQGNSA. Trimming took off 1 base at V and 3 bases at J, with 0 bases between the two ends. CDR3 size: 12 residues. The CDR3 bases are TGTGCCAGCAGCTTAGACACCGGGGAGCTGTTTTTT. Encoded protein: CASSLDTGELFF.

This clonotype was recorded at least ten times. The DNA for the CDR3 is TGTGCCAGCAGTTACTCGACGGGGGTGACAGATACGCAGTATTTT. It is translated as CASSYSTGVTDTQYF. The V and J genes are TRBV6-6 and TRBJ2-3, with D possibly matching TRBD2 (6 bases). Germline CDR1 reads MNHNY; CDR2 reads SVGAGI (reference sequence). This CDR3 comprises 15 residues. Trimming took off 0 bases at V and 3 bases at J, with 10 bases between the two ends.

This clonotype was observed many times. The chain joins TRBV3-1 to TRBJ2-7; TRBD1 agrees at 10 bases. V trimming: 4 bases; J trimming: 4 bases; junction bases outside the gene matches: 4. The CDR3 runs to 14 residues. Germline V CDR1 and CDR2: LGHDT, YNNKEL (reference sequence). The CDR3 spells CASSRTGGTYEQYF. CDR3 nucleotides: TGTGCCAGCAGCCGGACAGGGGGAACTTACGAGCAGTACTTC.

With regard to this clonotype: Since a much larger clone is just one base distant, this may be a read error. This chain links TRBV19 with TRBJ2-1; 10 nucleotides agree with TRBD2. Losses at the gene ends were 3 bases for V and 3 bases for J; bases not matched to a gene: 11. CDR3 length: 18 residues. Germline lookup yields CDR1 LNHDA and CDR2 SQIVND (reference sequence). The CDR3 spells CASSIKLAGRPNYNEQFF. The CDR3, as DNA: TGTGCCAGTAGTATCAAACTAGCGGGAAGGCCTAACTACAATGAGCAGTTCTTC.

Turning to this clonotype: The germline gene is not matched at one end of the junction; a read error may be the cause. The rearrangement joins TRBV5-4 to TRBJ2-5; D is unresolved. Germline CDR1 and CDR2: SGHNT and YYREEE (reference sequence). This CDR3 contains 13 residues. CDR3: CTSSLKGSGTQYF. The DNA for the CDR3 is TGTACCAGCAGCTTGAAGGGATCAGGGACCCAGTACTTC.

This chain connects TRBV13 to TRBJ2-7; the D gene could be TRBD1 or TRBD2 (5 bases each). CDR1 and CDR2 from the germline V gene are PRHDT and FYEKMQ (reference sequence). Between the trimmed V and J ends, which lost 2 bases and 1 base, there was a span of 18 bases. The CDR3 totals 17 residues. In nucleotides, the CDR3 is TGTGCCAGCAGCTTAAGGTTTGGGGGAGTGGAATCCTACGAGCAGTACTTC. It yields the protein CASSLRFGGVESYEQYF. The full variable domain, in which reference TRBV13 and TRBJ2-7 provide the parts outside the CDR3, is AAGVIQSPRHLIKEKRETATLKCYPIPRHDTVYWYQQGPGQDPQFLISFYEKMQSDKGSIPDRFSAQQFSDYHSELNMSSLELGDSALYFCASSLRFGGVESYEQYFGPGTRLTVT.

Many counts were recorded for this clonotype. V and J are TRBV29-1 and TRBJ1-4; perhaps TRBD1 as D (5 bases). V lost 2 bases to trimming and J lost 8 bases, with 18 bases between them. CDR3 length equals 15 residues. The germline CDR1 and CDR2 sequences are SQVTM and ANQGSEA. This chain's CDR3 is CSVEPTTSGGEKLFF. In DNA form, the CDR3 reads TGCAGCGTTGAACCCACTACCTCTGGGGGAGAAAAACTGTTTTTT.

The chain has TRBV18 and TRBJ2-7, with 12 bases identical to TRBD1. The germline V gene encodes CDR1 KGHSH and CDR2 LQKENI. The CDR3 sequence is 16 residues long. The V gene end was trimmed by 1 base and the J gene end by 5 bases; junction bases not matched to a gene: 6. The CDR3 sequence is CASSPLGTGGLNEQYF. CDR3 nucleotide sequence: TGTGCCAGCTCACCACTGGGGACAGGGGGCTTGAACGAGCAGTACTTC.

This clonotype was picked up many times. The chain has TRBV2 and TRBJ1-4, with D tentatively TRBD1 (6 bases). Germline V gene data show CDR1 as SNHLY and CDR2 as FYNNEI. CDR3 size: 14 residues. V was shortened by 7 bases and J by 4 bases, with 13 bases between the two germline ends. The CDR3 loop reads CASNTGSGNEKLFF. CDR3 nucleotides: TGTGCCAGCAATACAGGGTCTGGTAATGAAAAACTGTTTTTT.

Concerning this clonotype: A much larger clone is a single base away; this may be a read error. The chain joins TRBV28 to TRBJ2-7; D is unresolved. The length of the CDR3 is 15 residues. Germline V gene data show CDR1 as MDHEN and CDR2 as SYDVKM. The V end was cut by 0 bases, the J end by 6 bases, with 15 bases between. The CDR3 DNA follows: TGTGCCAGCAGTTTATGGACACCCCCCTCGGCCGAGCAGTACTTC. Translation: CASSLWTPPSAEQYF.

In this sample, this clonotype turned up many times. CDR3 in DNA: TGTGCCAGCAGCGTAGAGTGGAATGAGCAGTTCTTC. Its protein is CASSVEWNEQFF. The chain recombines TRBV9 with TRBJ2-1; no reliable D call. Germline CDR1 and CDR2: SGDLS and YYNGEE. Trimming removed 0 bases at V and 7 bases at J, with 5 bases between. CDR3 length equals 12 residues. Combining the CDR3 with reference TRBV9 and TRBJ2-1 gives the whole variable domain DSGVTQTPKHLITATGQRVTLRCSPRSGDLSVYWYQQSLDQGLQFLIQYYNGEERAKGNILERFSAQQFPDLHSELNLSSLELGDSALYFCASSVEWNEQFFGPGTRLTVL.

Ten or more counts support this clonotype. This rearrangement joins TRBV12-3 or TRBV12-4 to TRBJ2-7, with D possibly being TRBD1 (6 bases). The CDR3 sequence is 13 residues long. The V end was cut by 4 bases, the J end by 5 bases, with 12 bases between. DNA of the CDR3: TGTGCCAGCAGTTCAGGGGAAGTCAACGAGCAGTACTTC. This translates into CASSSGEVNEQYF.

Turning to this clonotype: A read error may explain this, as a much larger clone is one base away. V gene TRBV27 combines with J gene TRBJ2-5; D is perhaps TRBD1 (6 bases). The germline V and J ends were trimmed by 0 bases and 7 bases, with 12 bases remaining between them. Germline V CDR1 and CDR2: MNHEY, SMNVEV (reference sequence). This CDR3 spans 14 amino acids. CDR3 protein: CASSLSGGRGTQYF. As DNA, the CDR3 is TGTGCCAGCAGTTTATCAGGGGGTAGGGGGACCCAGTACTTC.